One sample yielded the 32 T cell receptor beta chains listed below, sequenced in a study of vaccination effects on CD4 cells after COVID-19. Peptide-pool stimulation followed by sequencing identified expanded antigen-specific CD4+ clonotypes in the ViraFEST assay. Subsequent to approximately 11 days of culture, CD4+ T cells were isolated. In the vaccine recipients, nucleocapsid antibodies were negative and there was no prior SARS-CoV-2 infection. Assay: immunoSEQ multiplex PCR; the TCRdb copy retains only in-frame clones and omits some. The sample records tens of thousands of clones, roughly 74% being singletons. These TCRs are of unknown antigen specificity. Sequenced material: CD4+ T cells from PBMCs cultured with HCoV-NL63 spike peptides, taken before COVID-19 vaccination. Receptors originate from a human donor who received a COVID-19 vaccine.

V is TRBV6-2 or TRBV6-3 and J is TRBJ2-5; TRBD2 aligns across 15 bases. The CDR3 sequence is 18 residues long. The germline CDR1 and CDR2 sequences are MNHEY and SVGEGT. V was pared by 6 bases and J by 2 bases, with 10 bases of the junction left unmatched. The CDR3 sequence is CASSRGTSGGIGQETQYF. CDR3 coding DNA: TGTGCCAGCAGCCGCGGGACTAGCGGGGGGATTGGACAAGAGACCCAGTACTTC.

The CDR3: CASSLEGYRVEQYV. CDR3 sequence (DNA): TGTGCCAGCAGCTTGGAAGGGTACAGGGTCGAGCAGTACGTC. The V gene is TRBV5-5, the J gene TRBJ2-7, with D tentatively TRBD1 (6 bases). Looked up from germline, CDR1 is SGHKS and CDR2 is YYEKEE (reference sequence). The CDR3 contains 14 residues. Deletions cut 0 bases from V and 6 bases from J, with 13 bases between.

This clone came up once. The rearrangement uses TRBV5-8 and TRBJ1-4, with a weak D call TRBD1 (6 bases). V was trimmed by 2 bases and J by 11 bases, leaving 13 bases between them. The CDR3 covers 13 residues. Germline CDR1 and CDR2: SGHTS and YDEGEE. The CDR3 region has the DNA TGTGCCAGCAGCTTTCCCGGGACATCTAAACTGTTTTTT. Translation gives CASSFPGTSKLFF.

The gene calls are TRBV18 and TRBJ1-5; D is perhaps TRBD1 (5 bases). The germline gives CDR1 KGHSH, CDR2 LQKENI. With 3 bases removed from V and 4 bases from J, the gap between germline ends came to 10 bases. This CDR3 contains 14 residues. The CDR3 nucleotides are TGTGCCAGCTCACCCCAGGGACCTAATCAGCCCCAGCATTTT. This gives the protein CASSPQGPNQPQHF.

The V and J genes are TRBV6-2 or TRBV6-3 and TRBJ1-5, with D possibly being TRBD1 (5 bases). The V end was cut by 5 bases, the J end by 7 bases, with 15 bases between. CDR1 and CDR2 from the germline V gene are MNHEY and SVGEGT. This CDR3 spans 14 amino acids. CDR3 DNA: TGTGCCAGCAGTACCCGAGGGGTGTTGCAGCCCCAGCATTTT. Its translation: CASSTRGVLQPQHF.

DNA of the CDR3: TGTGCCAGCAGCTTCCATTCGGGGCGTGGGGCCAACGTCCTGACTTTC. Its translation: CASSFHSGRGANVLTF. The rearrangement uses TRBV7-9 and TRBJ2-6; D tentatively fits TRBD1 or TRBD2 (5 bases each). Per the germline V gene, CDR1 is SEHNR and CDR2 is FQNEAQ (reference sequence). V shed 3 bases and J shed 3 bases, with 12 bases lying between them. CDR3 length: 16 amino acids. Filled out from reference TRBV7-9 and TRBJ2-6, the complete variable domain reads DTGVSQNPRHKITKRGQNVTFRCDPISEHNRLYWYRQTLGQGPEFLTYFQNEAQLEKSRLLSDRFSAERPKGSFSTLEIQRTEQGDSAMYLCASSFHSGRGANVLTFGAGSRLTVL.

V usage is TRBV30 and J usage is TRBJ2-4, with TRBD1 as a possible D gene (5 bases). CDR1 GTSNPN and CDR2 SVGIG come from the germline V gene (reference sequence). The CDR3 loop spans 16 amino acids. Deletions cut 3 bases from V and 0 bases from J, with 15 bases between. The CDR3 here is CAWRAGHSLAKNIQYF. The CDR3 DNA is TGTGCCTGGAGGGCAGGACACTCCCTAGCCAAAAACATTCAGTACTTC.

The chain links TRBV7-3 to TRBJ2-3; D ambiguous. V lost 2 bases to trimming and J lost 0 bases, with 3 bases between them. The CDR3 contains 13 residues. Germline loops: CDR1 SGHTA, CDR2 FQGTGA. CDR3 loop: CASSLASTDTQYF. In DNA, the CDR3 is TGTGCCAGCAGCTTAGCGAGCACAGATACGCAGTATTTT.

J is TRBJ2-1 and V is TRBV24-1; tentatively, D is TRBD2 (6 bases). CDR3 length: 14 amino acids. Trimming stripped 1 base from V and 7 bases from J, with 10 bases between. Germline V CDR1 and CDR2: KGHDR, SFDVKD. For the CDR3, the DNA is TGTGCCACCAGTGATTTTTTGGGGGGTAATGAGCAGTTCTTC. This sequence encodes CATSDFLGGNEQFF.

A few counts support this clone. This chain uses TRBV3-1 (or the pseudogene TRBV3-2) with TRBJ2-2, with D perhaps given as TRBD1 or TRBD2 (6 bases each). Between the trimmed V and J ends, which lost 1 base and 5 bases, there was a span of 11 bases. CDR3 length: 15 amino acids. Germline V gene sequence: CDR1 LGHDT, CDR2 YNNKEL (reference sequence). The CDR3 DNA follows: TGTGCCAGCAGCCAAGGAGGAGGGGGAACCGGGGAGCTGTTTTTT. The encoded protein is CASSQGGGGTGELFF.

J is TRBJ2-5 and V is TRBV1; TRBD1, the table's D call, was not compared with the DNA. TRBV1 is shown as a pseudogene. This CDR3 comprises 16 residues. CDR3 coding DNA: TGCACCAGCAGCCAAGATCGACAGGGGAGGGGGAAGACCCAGTACTTC. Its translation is CTSSQDRQGRGKTQYF.

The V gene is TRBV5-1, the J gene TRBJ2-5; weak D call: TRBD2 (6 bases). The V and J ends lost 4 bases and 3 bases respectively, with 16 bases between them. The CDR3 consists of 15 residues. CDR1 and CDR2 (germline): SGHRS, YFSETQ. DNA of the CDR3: TGCGCCAGCAGCCCCGGAGCGACTAGTGAAGAGACCCAGTACTTC. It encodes CASSPGATSEETQYF. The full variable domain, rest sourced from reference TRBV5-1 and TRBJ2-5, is KAGVTQTPRYLIKTRGQQVTLSCSPISGHRSVSWYQQTPGQGLQFLFEYFSETQRNKGNFPGRFSGRQFSNSRSEMNVSTLELGDSALYLCASSPGATSEETQYFGPGTRLLVL.

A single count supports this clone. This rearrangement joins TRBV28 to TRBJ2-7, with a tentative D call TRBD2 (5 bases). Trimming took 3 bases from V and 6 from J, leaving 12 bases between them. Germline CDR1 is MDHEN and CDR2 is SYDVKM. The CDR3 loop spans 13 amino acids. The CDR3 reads CASSFSGGVEQYV. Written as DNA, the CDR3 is TGTGCCAGCAGTTTTTCTGGAGGTGTCGAGCAGTACGTC.

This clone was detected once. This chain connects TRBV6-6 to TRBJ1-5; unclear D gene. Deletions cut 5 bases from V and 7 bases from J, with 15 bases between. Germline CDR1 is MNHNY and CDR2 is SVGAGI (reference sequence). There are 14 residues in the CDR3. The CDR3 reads CASSPIGRRQPQHF. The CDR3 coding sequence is TGTGCCAGCAGTCCCATCGGTCGTCGGCAGCCCCAGCATTTT.

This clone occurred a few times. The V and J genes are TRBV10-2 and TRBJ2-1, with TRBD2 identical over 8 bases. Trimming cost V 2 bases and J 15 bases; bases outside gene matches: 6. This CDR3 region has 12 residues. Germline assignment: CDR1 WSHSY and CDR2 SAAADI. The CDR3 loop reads CASSEGTRGLFF. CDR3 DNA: TGCGCCAGCAGTGAGGGGACTAGGGGTCTGTTCTTC.

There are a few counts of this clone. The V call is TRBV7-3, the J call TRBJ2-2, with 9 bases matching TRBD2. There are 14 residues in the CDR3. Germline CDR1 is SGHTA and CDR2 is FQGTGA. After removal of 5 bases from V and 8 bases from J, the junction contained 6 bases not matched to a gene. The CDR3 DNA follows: TGTGCCAGCAGCCCGGGACTAGCTAGAGGGGAGCTGTTTTTT. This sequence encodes CASSPGLARGELFF.

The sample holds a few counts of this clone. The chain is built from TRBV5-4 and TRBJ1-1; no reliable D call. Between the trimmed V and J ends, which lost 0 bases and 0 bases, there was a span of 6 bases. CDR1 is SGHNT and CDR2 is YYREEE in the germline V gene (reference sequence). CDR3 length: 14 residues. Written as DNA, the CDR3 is TGTGCCAGCAGCTTGGCCGGAATGAACACTGAAGCTTTCTTT. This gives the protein CASSLAGMNTEAFF. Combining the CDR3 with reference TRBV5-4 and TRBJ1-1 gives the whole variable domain ETGVTQSPTHLIKTRGQQVTLRCSSQSGHNTVSWYQQALGQGPQFIFQYYREEENGRGNFPPRFSGLQFPNYSSELNVNALELDDSALYLCASSLAGMNTEAFFGQGTRLTVV.

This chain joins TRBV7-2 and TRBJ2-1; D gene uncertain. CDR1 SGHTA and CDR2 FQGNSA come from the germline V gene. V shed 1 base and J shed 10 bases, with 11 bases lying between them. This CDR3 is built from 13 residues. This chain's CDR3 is CASSLDAREEQFF. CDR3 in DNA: TGTGCCAGCAGCTTAGACGCGCGAGAGGAGCAGTTCTTC.

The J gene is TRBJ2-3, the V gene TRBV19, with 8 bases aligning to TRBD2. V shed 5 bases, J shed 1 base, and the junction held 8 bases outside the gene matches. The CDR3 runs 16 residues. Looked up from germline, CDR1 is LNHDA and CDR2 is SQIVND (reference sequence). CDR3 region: CASSPRSAGGTDTQYF. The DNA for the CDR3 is TGTGCCAGTAGTCCCAGGTCAGCGGGGGGCACAGATACGCAGTATTTT.

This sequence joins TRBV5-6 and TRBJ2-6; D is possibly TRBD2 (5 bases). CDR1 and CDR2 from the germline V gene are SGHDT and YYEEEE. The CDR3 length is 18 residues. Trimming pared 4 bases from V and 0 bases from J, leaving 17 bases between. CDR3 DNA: TGTGCCAGCAGCCGGGCGACTACCGTACCCTCTGGGGCCAACGTCCTGACTTTC. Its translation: CASSRATTVPSGANVLTF.

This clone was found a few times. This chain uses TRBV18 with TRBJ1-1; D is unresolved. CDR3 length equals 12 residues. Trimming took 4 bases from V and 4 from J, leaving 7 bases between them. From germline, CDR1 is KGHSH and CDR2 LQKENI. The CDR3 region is CASSQGSTEAFF. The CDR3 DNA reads TGTGCCAGCTCACAGGGAAGCACTGAAGCTTTCTTT.

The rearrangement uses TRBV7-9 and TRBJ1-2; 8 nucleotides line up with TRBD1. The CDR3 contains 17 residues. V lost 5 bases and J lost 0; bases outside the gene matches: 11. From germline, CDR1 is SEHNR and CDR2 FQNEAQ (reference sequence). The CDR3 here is CASSPNTGQAANYGYTF. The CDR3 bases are TGTGCCAGCAGCCCTAACACGGGACAGGCTGCTAACTATGGCTACACCTTC. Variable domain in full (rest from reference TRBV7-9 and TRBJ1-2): DTGVSQNPRHKITKRGQNVTFRCDPISEHNRLYWYRQTLGQGPEFLTYFQNEAQLEKSRLLSDRFSAERPKGSFSTLEIQRTEQGDSAMYLCASSPNTGQAANYGYTFGSGTRLTVV.

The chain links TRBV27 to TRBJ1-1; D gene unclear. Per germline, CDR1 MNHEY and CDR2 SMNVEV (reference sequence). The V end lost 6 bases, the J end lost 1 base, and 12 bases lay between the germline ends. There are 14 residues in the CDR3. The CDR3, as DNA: TGTGCCAGCAGCTCCCCTTACAGGAACACTGAAGCTTTCTTT. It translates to CASSSPYRNTEAFF.

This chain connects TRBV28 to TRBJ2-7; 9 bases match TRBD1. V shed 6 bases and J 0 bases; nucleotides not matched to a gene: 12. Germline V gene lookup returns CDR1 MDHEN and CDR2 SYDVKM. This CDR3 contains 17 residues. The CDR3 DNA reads TGTGCCAGCAGACGTCCTGTCGGGACAGGGAGCTCCTACGAGCAGTACGTC. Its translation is CASRRPVGTGSSYEQYV.

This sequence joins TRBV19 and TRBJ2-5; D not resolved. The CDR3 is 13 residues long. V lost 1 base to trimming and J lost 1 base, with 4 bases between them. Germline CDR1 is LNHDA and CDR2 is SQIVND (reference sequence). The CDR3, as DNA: TGTGCCAGTAGTATAGCCAGCCAAGAGACCCAGTACTTC. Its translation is CASSIASQETQYF.

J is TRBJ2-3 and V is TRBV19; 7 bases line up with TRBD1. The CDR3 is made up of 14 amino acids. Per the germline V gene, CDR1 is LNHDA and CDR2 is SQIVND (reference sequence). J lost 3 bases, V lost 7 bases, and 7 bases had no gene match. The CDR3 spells CASIPTGKTDTQYF. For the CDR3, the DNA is TGTGCCAGTATCCCGACAGGGAAGACAGATACGCAGTATTTT.

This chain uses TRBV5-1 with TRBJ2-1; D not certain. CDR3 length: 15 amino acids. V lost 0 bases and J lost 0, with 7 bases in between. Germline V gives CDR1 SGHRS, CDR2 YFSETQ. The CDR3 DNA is TGCGCCAGCAGCTTGGCATCGAGCTCCTACAATGAGCAGTTCTTC. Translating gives CASSLASSSYNEQFF.

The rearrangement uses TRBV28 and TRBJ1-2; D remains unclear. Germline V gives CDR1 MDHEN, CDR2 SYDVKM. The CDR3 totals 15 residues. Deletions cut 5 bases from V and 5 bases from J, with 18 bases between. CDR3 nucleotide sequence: TGTGCCAGCAGTCCTAAACTCGGGGTATCTTATGGCTACACCTTC. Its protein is CASSPKLGVSYGYTF.

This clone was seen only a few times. CDR3 bases: TGTGCCAGCAGTAATCACAGGGTTGGGTATGGCTACACCTTC. Translation: CASSNHRVGYGYTF. The chain recombines TRBV6-6 with TRBJ1-2; the D gene is possibly TRBD1 (6 bases). The CDR3 covers 14 residues. The V end was cut by 5 bases, the J end by 5 bases, with 15 bases between. The V gene's germline CDR1 is MNHNY and CDR2 SVGAGI (reference sequence).

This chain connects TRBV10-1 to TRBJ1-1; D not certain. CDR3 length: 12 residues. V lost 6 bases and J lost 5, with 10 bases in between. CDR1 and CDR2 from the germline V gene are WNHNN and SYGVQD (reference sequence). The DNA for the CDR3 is TGCGCCAGCAGCGCAGTGGGGACTGAAGCTTTCTTT. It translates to CASSAVGTEAFF.

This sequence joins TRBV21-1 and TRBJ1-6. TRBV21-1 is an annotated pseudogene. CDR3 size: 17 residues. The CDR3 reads CASSKTSPGLNNSPLHF. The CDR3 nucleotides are TGTGCCAGCAGCAAAACCTCCCCGGGACTGAATAATTCACCCCTCCACTTT.

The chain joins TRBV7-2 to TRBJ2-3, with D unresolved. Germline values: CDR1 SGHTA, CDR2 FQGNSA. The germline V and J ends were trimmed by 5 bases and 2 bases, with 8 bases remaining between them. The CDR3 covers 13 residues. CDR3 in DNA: TGTGCCAGCAGCCGGGCCCTCACAGATACGCAGTATTTT. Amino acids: CASSRALTDTQYF.